The present T cell receptor (beta chain) was sequenced within a study of blood T cells in healthy people across ages. Study findings and constraints: Investigators treated diversity estimates from one million T cells as underestimates.

Through a sample-barcoded 5' primer and a J-beta primer mix, a second PCR was run for about 6 to 11 cycles. Researchers report that each sample yielded at least 3 million CDR3-containing paired-end reads. TCRdb itself ran the 5' RACE reads through MiXCR, one entry per CDR3 protein. The table records 800,000 or so distinct CDR3 sequences, roughly 25% of them present only once. CDR3 size: 13 residues. Trimming removed 3 bases from V and 5 bases from J, with 13 bases in between. Looked up from germline, CDR1 is DFQATT and CDR2 is SNEGSKA (reference sequence). This clonotype was observed a few times. What it binds is unknown. These same data were also listed under a study on T cells of mothers and their children.

Sequencing was done on a sample of blood. The V and J genes are TRBV20-1 and TRBJ2-5; D might be TRBD2 (6 bases). The TCR was taken from a boy between 10 and 17 years old in good health. The DNA for the CDR3 is TGCAGTGCTAGTCGGGACTCCGTCGAGACCCAGTACTTC. Amino acids: CSASRDSVETQYF.